These 30 T cell receptor beta chains came from one sample sequenced in a study of blood T cell repertoires in COVID-19. Produced via immunoSEQ multiplex PCR; TCRdb's table is partial and in-frame only. The data show over 30,000 clones, with around 91% seen just once and about 21% held by the top ten. Sample: peripheral blood. These TCRs come from a man aged 80 or over with acute or convalescent COVID-19.

The chain joins TRBV3-1 (or the pseudogene TRBV3-2) to TRBJ2-1; weak D call: TRBD2 (7 bases). Trimming removed 0 bases from V and 5 bases from J, with 11 bases in between. The CDR3 loop spans 15 amino acids. Germline CDR1 LGHDT, CDR2 YNNKEL (reference sequence). CDR3 protein: CASSQDRGAHNEQFF. CDR3 nucleotide sequence: TGTGCCAGCAGCCAAGATCGGGGGGCCCACAATGAGCAGTTCTTC.

The chain employs TRBV18 and TRBJ2-3, with 13 bases fitting TRBD2. The CDR3 consists of 19 residues. Trimming took 3 bases from V and 0 from J; bases not matched to a gene: 9. CDR1 is KGHSH, CDR2 LQKENI, per germline. CDR3 amino acids: CASSPGLAGAITSTDTQYF. Here the CDR3 DNA reads TGTGCCAGCTCACCTGGACTAGCGGGGGCCATCACTAGCACAGATACGCAGTATTTT.

This sequence joins TRBV2 and TRBJ2-5; D gene unclear. V was pared by 6 bases and J by 3 bases, with 5 bases between. The CDR3 consists of 11 residues. The germline V gene has CDR1 SNHLY and CDR2 FYNNEI. Written as DNA, the CDR3 is TGTGCCAGCAGGCAGGAAGAGACCCAGTACTTC. This encodes CASRQEETQYF.

The chain links TRBV9 to TRBJ1-2; no definite D call. Trimming stripped 0 bases from V and 8 bases from J, with 20 bases between. The CDR3 has 16 amino acids. The germline CDR1 and CDR2 sequences are SGDLS and YYNGEE. CDR3 in DNA: TGTGCCAGCAGCGTAGGGTCGGACTACTCAAGGAAGGGCTACACCTTC. Its protein product is CASSVGSDYSRKGYTF.

This clone has only one observation. The rearrangement joins TRBV7-9 to TRBJ1-5; TRBD1 matches at 8 bases. This CDR3 has 13 amino acids. Looked up from germline, CDR1 is SEHNR and CDR2 is FQNEAQ (reference sequence). With 11 bases clipped from V and 10 bases from J, the junction kept 13 bases outside the gene matches. The CDR3 sequence: CAGQGDENRPQHF. The CDR3 coding sequence is TGTGCCGGACAGGGAGATGAGAATCGTCCCCAGCATTTT.

This sequence joins TRBV24-1 and TRBJ1-6, with 8 nucleotides matching TRBD1. The CDR3 is 17 residues long. The germline V gene encodes CDR1 KGHDR and CDR2 SFDVKD. Trimming at V came to 6 bases and at J to 5 bases, leaving 11 bases not matched to a gene. The CDR3 DNA reads as TGTGCCACCAGTAAGGACAGGGCCCCACCCGATAATTCACCCCTCCACTTT. Encoded protein: CATSKDRAPPDNSPLHF.

The chain's CDR3 is CASSLSGVVYTF. DNA for the CDR3: TGTGCCAGCAGCTTGTCCGGGGTAGTGTACACCTTC. The V call is TRBV5-6, the J call TRBJ1-2; D uncertain. The CDR3 is 12 amino acids. Trimming took 1 base from V and 11 from J, leaving 12 bases between them. The V gene's germline CDR1 is SGHDT and CDR2 YYEEEE.

The rearrangement links TRBV7-2 to TRBJ2-7; possibly TRBD1 for D (5 bases). This CDR3 has 13 residues. Trimming removed 3 bases at V and 3 bases at J, with 9 bases between. CDR1 and CDR2 from the germline V gene are SGHTA and FQGNSA. In DNA form, the CDR3 reads TGTGCCAGCAGCTTTTCTCAGGGCTACGAGCAGTACTTC. Translation: CASSFSQGYEQYF.

This clone was recorded once. The J gene is TRBJ2-7, the V gene TRBV5-1; 8 nucleotides align to TRBD2. V gave up 4 bases and J gave up 2 bases; unmatched junction bases: 5. CDR3 length: 14 amino acids. Looked up from germline, CDR1 is SGHRS and CDR2 is YFSETQ. As DNA, the CDR3 is TGCGCCAGCAGCGAACTCGGGGGGGCCTACGAGCAGTACTTC. This gives the protein CASSELGGAYEQYF. The full variable domain, completed using reference TRBV5-1 and TRBJ2-7, is KAGVTQTPRYLIKTRGQQVTLSCSPISGHRSVSWYQQTPGQGLQFLFEYFSETQRNKGNFPGRFSGRQFSNSRSEMNVSTLELGDSALYLCASSELGGAYEQYFGPGTRLTVT.

The genes are TRBV14 and TRBJ2-5; D is perhaps TRBD2 (6 bases). Germline V gene lookup returns CDR1 SGHDN and CDR2 FVKESK. V lost 1 base, J lost 4 bases, and 19 bases lay in between. The CDR3 is 17 residues long. The CDR3: CASSQAYLGRRAETQYF. CDR3 in DNA: TGTGCCAGCAGCCAAGCATATTTGGGACGGAGGGCAGAGACCCAGTACTTC. The whole variable domain, filled in from reference TRBV14 and TRBJ2-5, reads EAGVTQFPSHSVIEKGQTVTLRCDPISGHDNLYWYRRVMGKEIKFLLHFVKESKQDESGMPNNRFLAERTGGTYSTLKVQPAELEDSGVYFCASSQAYLGRRAETQYFGPGTRLLVL.

V usage is TRBV12-3 or TRBV12-4 and J usage is TRBJ2-3; weak D call: TRBD2 (6 bases). The ends were cut back, 10 bases at V and 7 bases at J, with 15 bases in the middle. This CDR3 is 12 amino acids long. CDR3 coding DNA: TGTGCCATCTCTACTGGGGGGTATACGCAGTATTTT. Protein sequence: CAISTGGYTQYF.

This CDR3 reads CASSQVLSSGNTIYF. In nucleotides, the CDR3 is TGCGCCAGCAGCCAAGTTCTTAGCTCTGGAAACACCATATATTTT. The chain couples TRBV4-1 to TRBJ1-3; D remains ambiguous. This CDR3 comprises 15 residues. Trimming pared 1 base from V and 0 bases from J, leaving 7 bases between. The germline CDR1 and CDR2 sequences are MGHRA and YSYEKL.

The chain recombines TRBV19 with TRBJ1-4; possible D gene TRBD1, 6 bases. Trimming took off 5 bases at V and 5 bases at J, with 12 bases between the two ends. The germline V gene encodes CDR1 LNHDA and CDR2 SQIVND (reference sequence). CDR3 length: 14 residues. As DNA, the CDR3 is TGTGCCAGTAGTCTTTGGACAGAGAATGAAAAACTGTTTTTT. This translates into CASSLWTENEKLFF.

The count of this clone is one. The V call is TRBV27, the J call TRBJ2-3, with TRBD2 matching 16 bases. There are 18 residues in the CDR3. Germline CDR1 is MNHEY and CDR2 is SMNVEV (reference sequence). With 2 bases clipped from V and 6 bases from J, the junction kept 8 bases outside the gene matches. The CDR3 region is CASSLRPGTSGGVDTQYF. For the CDR3, the DNA is TGTGCCAGCAGTTTAAGGCCCGGGACTAGCGGGGGGGTTGATACGCAGTATTTT.

The chain has TRBV2 and TRBJ1-2; a possible D gene is TRBD1 (5 bases). Between the trimmed V and J ends, which lost 4 bases and 8 bases, there was a span of 11 bases. CDR1 SNHLY and CDR2 FYNNEI come from the germline V gene. The CDR3 spans 12 residues. CDR3 DNA sequence: TGTGCCAGCAGTGGGCAGGGCGGCGGCTACACCTTC. As protein: CASSGQGGGYTF.

The V call is TRBV29-1, the J call TRBJ1-2; 9 bases match TRBD1. Germline-derived CDR1 and CDR2 are SQVTM and ANQGSEA. Trimming at V came to 1 base and at J to 1 base, leaving 1 base not matched to a gene. The CDR3 covers 14 residues. For the CDR3, the DNA is TGCAGCGTTGAAGGGGACAGGGATAACTATGGCTACACCTTC. Encoded protein: CSVEGDRDNYGYTF.

The J gene is TRBJ1-2, the V gene TRBV11-3; TRBD1 might be the D (5 bases). This CDR3 has 13 amino acids. Trimming shortened V by 2 bases and J by 7 bases, and 11 bases separated the two germline ends. Germline V gene data show CDR1 as SGHNT and CDR2 as YENEEA. DNA of the CDR3: TGTGCCAGCAGCTTAAGGGGTCAGGCTGGCTACACCTTC. Protein: CASSLRGQAGYTF. Combining the CDR3 with reference TRBV11-3 and TRBJ1-2 gives the whole variable domain EAGVVQSPRYKIIEKKQPVAFWCNPISGHNTLYWYLQNLGQGPELLIRYENEEAVDDSQLPKDRFSAERLKGVDSTLKIQPAELGDSAVYLCASSLRGQAGYTFGSGTRLTVV.

This chain joins TRBV6-2 or TRBV6-3 and TRBJ1-2; D might be TRBD1 (5 bases). Germline CDR1 MNHEY, CDR2 SVGEGT. This CDR3 has 15 residues. Trimming took off 0 bases at V and 8 bases at J, with 16 bases between the two ends. The CDR3 DNA reads as TGTGCCAGCAGTTACTCGAGACGGGGGAGGGAAGGCTACACCTTC. Its protein product is CASSYSRRGREGYTF.

This chain links TRBV5-4 with TRBJ2-3, with D maybe TRBD1 (5 bases). CDR3 length: 14 residues. Germline values: CDR1 SGHNT, CDR2 YYREEE (reference sequence). The V end lost 0 bases, the J end lost 2 bases, and 7 bases lay between the germline ends. In DNA, the CDR3 is TGTGCCAGCAGCTTGGACAGGTTCACAGATACGCAGTATTTT. Protein sequence: CASSLDRFTDTQYF.

This clone has a handful of counts. This chain joins TRBV11-2 and TRBJ1-1; 7 nucleotides align to TRBD1. V lost 3 bases, J lost 6 bases, and 4 bases stayed unmatched. Per the germline V gene, CDR1 is SGHAT and CDR2 is FQNNGV. The CDR3 totals 13 residues. This CDR3 reads CASSFDREAEAFF. DNA of the CDR3: TGTGCCAGCAGCTTCGACAGGGAGGCTGAAGCTTTCTTT.

The rearrangement links TRBV19 to TRBJ1-1, with 7 bases identical to TRBD1. Trimming took 5 bases from V and 2 from J; bases not matched to a gene: 11. The germline gives CDR1 LNHDA, CDR2 SQIVND (reference sequence). The CDR3 runs 16 residues. CDR3 nucleotides: TGTGCCAGTAGTGGAGACAGGGTTGGCGCAAACACTGAAGCTTTCTTT. This gives the protein CASSGDRVGANTEAFF.

The V call is TRBV19, the J call TRBJ2-3; perhaps TRBD1 as D (5 bases). Germline V gives CDR1 LNHDA, CDR2 SQIVND (reference sequence). The CDR3 is made up of 15 amino acids. Trimming pared 5 bases from V and 2 bases from J, leaving 14 bases between. CDR3 protein: CASSSESGITDTQYF. The DNA of the CDR3 is TGTGCCAGTAGTTCCGAGTCAGGGATCACAGATACGCAGTATTTT.

The V call is TRBV5-6, the J call TRBJ2-3; 10 bases align to TRBD1. Germline V gene data show CDR1 as SGHDT and CDR2 as YYEEEE. Trimming at V came to 2 bases and at J to 1 base, leaving 4 bases not matched to a gene. This CDR3 contains 16 residues. DNA for the CDR3: TGTGCCAGCAGCTTTGGGACAGGGGTTGGCACAGATACGCAGTATTTT. Protein product: CASSFGTGVGTDTQYF.

This sequence joins TRBV3-1 (or the pseudogene TRBV3-2) and TRBJ1-4, with 7 bases that match TRBD1. The CDR3 loop spans 14 amino acids. From germline, CDR1 is LGHDT and CDR2 YNNKEL (reference sequence). J lost 8 bases, V lost 1 base, and 4 bases had no gene match. This chain's CDR3 is CASSQGQGEEKLFF. Here the CDR3 DNA reads TGTGCCAGCAGCCAAGGACAGGGCGAAGAAAAACTGTTTTTT.

This chain uses TRBV5-1 with TRBJ2-3, with 10 bases aligning to TRBD2. Germline V gives CDR1 SGHRS, CDR2 YFSETQ. V lost 3 bases to trimming and J lost 0 bases; unmatched junction nucleotides: 16. The CDR3 is 20 residues long. CDR3 protein: CASSSVDRGGSGGSTDTQYF. The DNA for the CDR3 is TGCGCCAGCAGCTCTGTCGACAGGGGTGGTAGCGGGGGGAGCACAGATACGCAGTATTTT.

The V and J genes are TRBV9 and TRBJ1-3, with a possible D match to TRBD1 (6 bases). The ends were cut back, 4 bases at V and 0 bases at J, with 14 bases in the middle. The V gene's germline CDR1 is SGDLS and CDR2 YYNGEE. There are 16 residues in the CDR3. The CDR3: CASSRRGGYSGNTIYF. The CDR3 nucleotides read TGTGCCAGCAGCCGGAGAGGGGGATACTCTGGAAACACCATATATTTT. Combining the CDR3 with reference TRBV9 and TRBJ1-3 gives the whole variable domain DSGVTQTPKHLITATGQRVTLRCSPRSGDLSVYWYQQSLDQGLQFLIQYYNGEERAKGNILERFSAQQFPDLHSELNLSSLELGDSALYFCASSRRGGYSGNTIYFGEGSWLTVV.

To note about this clone: This same CDR3 is encoded by further DNA sequences in the sample. This chain joins TRBV25-1 and TRBJ2-3, with TRBD1 as a possible D gene (6 bases). Trimming removed 1 base at V and 6 bases at J, with 11 bases between. The CDR3 has 14 residues. Germline values: CDR1 MGHDK, CDR2 SYGVNS. CDR3 coding DNA: TGTGCCAGCAGTGAATTACAGGGTTCGGATACGCAGTATTTT. It translates to CASSELQGSDTQYF.

The chain has TRBV30 and TRBJ1-1; tentative D call: TRBD1 (5 bases). The CDR3 is 13 amino acids. Trimming took 2 bases from V and 6 from J, leaving 13 bases between them. Germline V gene data show CDR1 as GTSNPN and CDR2 as SVGIG (reference sequence). The DNA of the CDR3 is TGTGCCTGGAGTCCCTATGGGGCCCCTGAAGCTTTCTTT. Translating gives CAWSPYGAPEAFF. The entire variable domain, with the rest obtained from reference TRBV30 and TRBJ1-1, is as follows: SQTIHQWPATLVQPVGSPLSLECTVEGTSNPNLYWYRQAAGRGLQLLFYSVGIGQISSEVPQNLSASRPQDRQFILSSKKLLLSDSGFYLCAWSPYGAPEAFFGQGTRLTVV.

This chain links TRBV3-1 (or the pseudogene TRBV3-2) with TRBJ1-4; D unclear. The CDR3 extends over 19 amino acids. Germline V CDR1 and CDR2: LGHDT, YNNKEL (reference sequence). V shed 3 bases and J shed 3 bases, with 23 bases lying between them. The DNA for the CDR3 is TGTGCCAGCAGCCAGAGCTGGGCAAGAAGGCAGCAGGCTAATGAAAAACTGTTTTTT. As protein: CASSQSWARRQQANEKLFF.

The rearrangement joins TRBV11-2 to TRBJ2-7; D perhaps matches TRBD2 (5 bases). CDR1 is SGHAT, CDR2 FQNNGV, per germline. This CDR3 region has 13 residues. The ends were cut back, 8 bases at V and 1 base at J, with 12 bases in the middle. The CDR3 DNA reads TGTGCCAGCGGCGGCAGGAGGTCCTACGAGCAGTACTTC. Its translation is CASGGRRSYEQYF.